The source of this T cell receptor (beta chain) is a study of control samples from healthy donors and cancer patients. Some clones are missing from TCRdb's copy, which holds only in-frame ones; the method was immunoSEQ multiplex PCR. The data contain some 82,000 clones, more than 75% of them singletons. With V trimmed by 1 base and J by 5 bases, 2 bases remained unmatched. Looked up from germline, CDR1 is LGHNA and CDR2 is YNFKEQ. There are 15 residues in the CDR3. This chain connects TRBV4-2 to TRBJ1-4; 9 positions agree with TRBD1. Sequenced input: blood. This receptor was identified in a middle-aged man in good health. CDR3 in amino acids: CASSQGGTGNEKLFF. The CDR3 region has the DNA TGTGCCAGCAGCCAAGGGGGGACAGGGAATGAAAAACTGTTTTTT.